The T cell receptor (beta chain) described here comes from a study of shared clonotypes between healthy human individuals. This CDR3 is 13 amino acids long. The germline V gene has CDR1 SGHNT and CDR2 YENEEA. V lost 3 bases, J lost 10 bases, and 7 bases stayed unmatched. Sequencing used immunoSEQ multiplex PCR; TCRdb keeps in-frame clones, though not all of them. Among about 480,000 clones, 75% to 80% were seen once, and the ten largest hold 12%. The TCR sequence derives from a woman aged 40 to 55 in good health. Some clones in this sample may be carry-over from other donors' samples. Sequenced input: PBMCs. This chain links TRBV11-3 with TRBJ1-1, with TRBD1 identical over 8 bases. CDR3 in amino acids: CASSFTRTGPAFF. CDR3 nucleotides: TGTGCCAGCAGCTTCACCCGGACAGGGCCAGCTTTCTTT.